This TCR beta chain originates from a study of blood T cell repertoires in COVID-19. Study summary: Material from acute and convalescent COVID-19 was sourced from the United States, Italy and Spain.

The CDR3 totals 16 residues. The V end lost 4 bases, the J end lost 0 bases, and 13 bases lay between the germline ends. In germline, CDR1 is LNHDA, CDR2 SQIVND (reference sequence). In the original processing: Amplified reference gene primers provided the basis for estimating nucleated cell counts. TCRdb's table, derived via immunoSEQ multiplex PCR, lists solely in-frame clones and lacks some. V, J and clone size are taken as reported in that table, and D and trimming were inferred from the DNA itself. This table has about 130,000 clones, around 73% appearing once. The sample consisted of peripheral blood. This rearrangement joins TRBV19 to TRBJ1-3; tentatively, D is TRBD1 (5 bases). The receptor's source is a man in his sixties who had recovered from COVID-19. The CDR3 region is CASSTPGSPSGNTIYF. The CDR3 bases are TGTGCCAGTAGTACCCCAGGGTCTCCCTCTGGAAACACCATATATTTT.